This T cell receptor beta chain was found in a study of shared clonotypes between healthy human individuals (dated by TCRdb to the early 2020s). Describing the broader study: The cohort comprised a couple of women and a few men aged 18 to 49 years. Per donor, three plates each were used for CD4 naive and CD4 memory, two for CD8 naive, and one for CD8 memory. Blood TCR repertoires of about five healthy adults were deeply sequenced to estimate repertoire size and the extent of clonotype sharing between individuals. Libraries were prepared and TCR repertoires were sequenced by different laboratories using diverse techniques, in order to increase sequencing depth and limit assay-specific biases. Per donor, leukapheresis produced somewhere between about 0.8 and 9 billion PBMCs.

The CDR3 spans 19 residues, from the cysteine through the phenylalanine. Only the CDR3 portion is preserved as DNA: 57 bases, with reading frame beginning at the first base. V loses 4 bases at its end and J loses 3 bases; junction bases beyond the gene matches: 22. The germline V gene supplies CDR1 SGHRS and CDR2 YFSETQ. Using the deep immunoSEQ assay, TCR CDR3 regions were amplified from genomic DNA by multiplex PCR. Genomic DNA extracted from each cell subset was distributed evenly over all wells of several immunoSEQ 96-well plates, and each plate served as one replicate. Each replicate PCR for sorted subsets received 150 to 250 ng genomic DNA, equal to about 30,000 T cell genomes. Purified libraries were measured with a Qubit 3.0 fluorometer, size-checked on a Bioanalyzer 2100, and measured again with the KAPA Library Quantification kit. Every immunoSEQ 96-well plate was sequenced on a separate single-read 150-cycle Illumina NextSeq 550 flow cell. The original methods were these. The immunoSEQ output contained only junctional sequences without quality scores, so filtering could not match that applied to full-length reads. Sequences were annotated with PyIR, a Python wrapper for IgBLAST v1.9, using IMGT germline references to assign V/J genes and CDR3. Reads were filtered out if the reads had weak V/J assignments (E-value above 1e-6), no CDR3, stop codons, out-of-frame junctions, or ambiguous translated residues. V3J clonotypes were defined as sequences sharing an identical inferred V gene, J gene, and CDR3 amino acid sequence. To compute the percentage overlap between repertoires, the number of shared unique clonotypes was divided by the size of the smaller repertoire. Repertoire richness was assessed with RTK rarefaction, the Chao1 estimator, and Recon v2.1 estimates of unobserved clonotypes. Generation probabilities were computed with OLGA for all TCRbeta clonotypes obtained by the gDNA method from a handful of donors. Sourced from immuneACCESS, this table was stored by TCRdb with only in-frame sequences that have V and J called. A share of the clones is absent; for the studies checked, an unresolved V gene accounts for under half, and the remainder has no known explanation. V and J calls and clone size are as listed in that table; D and trimming were resolved from the DNA. Present in this sample are millions of clones, approximately 93% of which were seen just once. Jointly, the top ten make up 0.39% of the sample.

The donors were healthy, HIV-negative adults with no recently reported acute infections or vaccinations. All donors were Caucasian adults living in Nashville, Tennessee, USA. CD4+ T cells were enriched through magnetic negative selection, after which naive cells were positively selected on CD45RA and the remaining negative fraction served as the memory subset. After blood collection by leukapheresis, PBMCs were isolated using Ficoll-Histopaque density gradient centrifugation and then cryopreserved in the vapor phase of liquid nitrogen. Analytical flow cytometry was used to check the purity and quantity of every magnetically sorted T cell population. Genomic DNA was isolated from every sorted fraction and measured by UV absorbance on a Nanodrop 2000c. On this clone itself: Its antigen has not been determined. Base-call qualities are not available, and no considerably larger clone is one nucleotide away.

The investigation overall reported the following: Sampling was limited to blood, and TCR repertoires in tissue likely differ from TCR repertoires in blood. Compared with non-shared clonotypes, the clonotypes found in all four sorted-subset donors had higher generation probabilities. The genetic and exposure-history diversity represented was limited by the small number of donors. Pairwise subsampling led to the expectation that sequencing depth would affect the degree of clonotype sharing among donors. Even with the large sequencing depth, rarefaction of the sorted-subset datasets indicated that sequencing was incomplete. Across four donors, 4.5% to 6.5% of naive CD4, roughly 3.4% of naive CD8, approximately 2.5% of memory CD4, and around 0.4% of memory CD8 clonotypes were shared. Larger estimated clonotype richness was generally found for naive subsets than for memory subsets.

The TCR was taken from a man aged 18 to 30 in good health. Some clones in this sample may be carry-over from other donors' samples. Sequencing was done on a sample of naive CD4+ T cells from PBMCs. Reading the label with the study, this specimen's cell subset or site is: CD45RA+ positively selected. The rearranged chain carries TRBV5-1 and TRBJ2-7; TRBD1 aligns with 7 central bases. The DNA sequence is given as TGCGCCAGCAGCACTAATATACCGAAAACAGGGGAGCACGGCTACGAGCAGTACTTC. Its translation reads: CASSTNIPKTGEHGYEQYF.